The source of this T cell receptor beta chain is a study of beta chain features in type 1 diabetes. Study results and limitations: Naive, central memory and Treg TCRB repertoires appeared more alike in patients than in healthy donors.

What was sequenced were expressed TCRB transcripts, since all of the isolated RNA had been reverse transcribed. Clones were read by immunoSEQ multiplex PCR, and TCRdb kept only the in-frame ones, dropping some. The profile shows some 150,000 clones, 9.7% of them singletons. Details on this clone: The antigen is unknown.

The CDR3 covers 16 residues. The sequenced sample consisted of central memory CD4+ T cells from blood. This clonotype was sampled from a woman in her thirties or forties in good health. V usage is TRBV21-1 and J usage is TRBJ2-3; the table assigns TRBD2, which was not confirmed against the DNA. TRBV21-1 is listed as a pseudogene. The CDR3 loop reads CASSKGWAGEADTQYF. In nucleotides, the CDR3 is TGTGCCAGCAGCAAAGGGTGGGCGGGGGAGGCAGATACGCAGTATTTT.